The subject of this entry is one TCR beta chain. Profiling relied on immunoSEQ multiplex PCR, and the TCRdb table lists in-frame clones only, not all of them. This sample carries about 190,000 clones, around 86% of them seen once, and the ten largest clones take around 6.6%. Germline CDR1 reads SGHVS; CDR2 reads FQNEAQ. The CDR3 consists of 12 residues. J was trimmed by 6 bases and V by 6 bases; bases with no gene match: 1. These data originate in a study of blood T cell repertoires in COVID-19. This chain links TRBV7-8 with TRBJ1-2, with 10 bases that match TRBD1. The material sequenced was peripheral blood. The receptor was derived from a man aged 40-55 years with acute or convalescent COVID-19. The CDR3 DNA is TGTGCCAGCAGTGGGACAGGGGATGGCTACACCTTC. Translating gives CASSGTGDGYTF.